Below are 3 T cell receptor beta chains sequenced from a single sample in a study of CD8 T cells in Susac syndrome. An amount of RNA that ranged from roughly 0.5 to 1 ug was reverse transcribed with random hexamers. TCRdb re-analysed the immunoSEQ multiplex PCR reads in MiXCR, keeping a single row per CDR3 protein. The repertoire includes roughly 50,000 distinct CDR3 sequences, around 93% of them detected once, and around 0.41% sits in the top ten. Sequencing was carried out using CD8+ T cells from PBMCs. The receptors shown here come from a human donor in good health.

The chain's CDR3 is CASSRNDYYEQYF. The CDR3 coding sequence is TGTGCCAGCAGCCGCAATGATTACTACGAGCAGTACTTC. The chain joins TRBV7-9 to TRBJ2-7; no definite D call. Germline CDR1 SEHNR, CDR2 FQNEAQ (reference sequence). CDR3 length: 13 residues. Trimming removed 5 bases from V and 3 bases from J, with 11 bases in between.

The chain is built from TRBV10-3 and TRBJ2-7; 7 bases agree with TRBD2. The CDR3 spans 18 residues. V was pared by 2 bases and J by 5 bases, with 18 bases of the junction left unmatched. Germline-derived CDR1 and CDR2 are ENHRY and SYGVKD. CDR3 coding DNA: TGTGCCATCAGTGAGGCTCTAGCGGAGGACCCGGCGGGGAACGAGCAGTACTTC. This codes for CAISEALAEDPAGNEQYF.

This rearrangement joins TRBV12-3 or TRBV12-4 to TRBJ1-2, with D perhaps matching TRBD1 (6 bases). The ends were cut back, 4 bases at V and 6 bases at J, with 15 bases in the middle. CDR3 length equals 14 residues. CDR3 loop: CASSSTGGANGYTF. The CDR3 DNA is TGTGCCAGCAGTTCAACTGGGGGGGCAAATGGCTACACCTTC.